This TCR beta chain was sequenced for a study of T cells after yellow fever vaccination. TCRdb reprocessed the 5' RACE reads with MiXCR, giving one entry per CDR3 protein. The sample lists more than 30,000 distinct CDR3 sequences; around 6.7% were seen once. Between the trimmed V and J ends, which lost 0 bases and 0 bases, there was a span of 10 bases. CDR1 is SGHRS and CDR2 is YFSETQ in the germline V gene. There are 16 residues in the CDR3. This clonotype was recorded many times. Specimen: PBMCs, either bulk or a sorted T-cell subset (CD4+, CD8+, memory, or dextramer-sorted; not recorded which), collected on the day of the first yellow fever vaccination. The chain is built from TRBV5-1 and TRBJ2-1; D is unclear. The sequence came from a man between 18 and 29 years old who received the YFV17D yellow fever vaccine. The CDR3 loop reads CASSLGPWASYNEQFF. CDR3 DNA: TGCGCCAGCAGCTTGGGGCCTTGGGCCTCCTACAATGAGCAGTTCTTC.